This paragraph covers one T cell receptor (beta chain) sequence. Sequenced by immunoSEQ multiplex PCR; TCRdb stores in-frame clones only, minus some. Among 170,000 or so clones listed, over 75% were seen once. The source of the sample is a study of blood T cell repertoires in COVID-19. The CDR3 length is 18 residues. V was clipped by 4 bases and J by 1 base, with 23 bases between them. Germline CDR1 MDHEN, CDR2 SYDVKM. This TCR was recovered from a woman aged 45-59 years who had recovered from COVID-19. The chain employs TRBV28 and TRBJ2-7; D may be TRBD2 (6 bases). Input material: PBMCs or T cells enriched from blood (not recorded which). This chain's CDR3 is CASSSPAGRGVVSYEQYF. CDR3 nucleotides: TGTGCCAGCAGTTCCCCCGCAGGGCGCGGGGTCGTTTCCTACGAGCAGTACTTC.